Listed here are 28 T cell receptor beta chains from one sample, sequenced in a study of blood T cell repertoires in COVID-19 (dated by TCRdb to the early 2020s). Library method: the immunoSEQ multiplex PCR assay. The table was pulled from immuneACCESS by TCRdb, which kept in-frame rearrangements only. Such tables lose some clones; where checked, under half of the loss comes from unresolved V genes, and the rest has no known cause. The sample records a few hundred thousand clones, approximately 88% of which are singletons. 1.5% to 2% of the sample is in the top ten clones. The sample comprised peripheral blood. Every receptor here comes from a woman aged 25-40 years with COVID-19, enrolled during active disease.

V gene TRBV5-4 combines with J gene TRBJ2-7; 8 bases fit TRBD1. Germline-derived CDR1 and CDR2 are SGHNT and YYREEE (reference sequence). V was pared by 0 bases and J by 7 bases, with 6 bases of the junction left unmatched. The CDR3 has 14 residues. CDR3 sequence reads: CASSLDQGAREQYF. Written as DNA, the CDR3 is TGTGCCAGCAGCTTGGATCAGGGGGCTAGGGAGCAGTACTTC.

This chain connects TRBV5-1 to TRBJ1-2; TRBD1 aligns across 7 bases. This CDR3 contains 15 residues. Germline assignment: CDR1 SGHRS and CDR2 YFSETQ. J lost 0 bases, V lost 4 bases, and 6 bases had no gene match. Here the CDR3 reads CASSTGGTANYGYTF. The CDR3 DNA is TGCGCCAGCAGCACGGGAGGGACAGCTAACTATGGCTACACCTTC. Complete variable domain (other parts from reference TRBV5-1 and TRBJ1-2): KAGVTQTPRYLIKTRGQQVTLSCSPISGHRSVSWYQQTPGQGLQFLFEYFSETQRNKGNFPGRFSGRQFSNSRSEMNVSTLELGDSALYLCASSTGGTANYGYTFGSGTRLTVV.

This clone is a singleton in its sample. The genes are TRBV5-1 and TRBJ1-1; 7 bases match TRBD1. The J segment lost 6 bases and the V segment lost 0 bases, leaving 5 bases of the junction unmatched. The CDR3 is 14 amino acids. Germline lookup yields CDR1 SGHRS and CDR2 YFSETQ. The CDR3 coding sequence is TGCGCCAGCAGCTTGGGCCAGGGGGTTGCTGAAGCTTTCTTT. It specifies CASSLGQGVAEAFF.

The chain uses TRBV7-9 and TRBJ1-1; D is unclear. Germline assignment: CDR1 SEHNR and CDR2 FQNEAQ (reference sequence). The CDR3 totals 13 residues. Trimming removed 8 bases from V and 0 bases from J, with 10 bases in between. CDR3 region: CASYYSVNTEAFF. CDR3 bases: TGTGCCAGCTACTATTCGGTGAACACTGAAGCTTTCTTT.

The chain has TRBV6-2 or TRBV6-3 and TRBJ1-5; a possible D gene is TRBD1 (5 bases). V was shortened by 4 bases and J by 7 bases, with 23 bases between the two germline ends. The germline V gene encodes CDR1 MNHEY and CDR2 SVGEGT. The CDR3 has 17 amino acids. This CDR3 reads CASSSGTSGVSRQPQHF. The CDR3 nucleotides are TGTGCCAGCAGTTCGGGGACTTCAGGAGTGAGCCGACAGCCCCAGCATTTT.

This rearrangement joins TRBV18 to TRBJ2-3; D might be TRBD1 (5 bases). The germline gives CDR1 KGHSH, CDR2 LQKENI. V was clipped by 3 bases and J by 9 bases, with 16 bases between them. CDR3 length: 14 residues. The CDR3 DNA follows: TGTGCCAGCTCACCTGAAGACAGAATAGACACGCAGTATTTT. This translates into CASSPEDRIDTQYF.

The rearrangement joins TRBV27 to TRBJ1-6; a weak D match, TRBD1 (6 bases). V lost 6 bases, J lost 13 bases, and 7 bases lay in between. Germline-derived CDR1 and CDR2 are MNHEY and SMNVEV (reference sequence). This CDR3 contains 10 residues. CDR3 loop: CASSQGPLHF. The CDR3 bases are TGTGCCAGCAGCCAGGGGCCCCTCCACTTT.

The CDR3: CASKTVGNTIYF. Written as DNA, the CDR3 is TGTGCCAGCAAGACAGTTGGAAACACCATATATTTT. The chain uses TRBV2 and TRBJ1-3; the D gene is possibly TRBD1 (5 bases). With 7 bases removed from V and 3 bases from J, the gap between germline ends came to 7 bases. The CDR3 is 12 amino acids. Germline loops: CDR1 SNHLY, CDR2 FYNNEI.

This chain connects TRBV7-9 to TRBJ1-1; D not resolved. The germline V and J ends were trimmed by 3 bases and 4 bases, with 12 bases remaining between them. The CDR3 is made up of 14 amino acids. The germline V gene encodes CDR1 SEHNR and CDR2 FQNEAQ (reference sequence). The CDR3 region has the DNA TGTGCCAGCAGCTTGGGTGGTAGCGTCACTGAAGCTTTCTTT. The encoded protein is CASSLGGSVTEAFF. The full variable domain, completed using reference TRBV7-9 and TRBJ1-1, is DTGVSQNPRHKITKRGQNVTFRCDPISEHNRLYWYRQTLGQGPEFLTYFQNEAQLEKSRLLSDRFSAERPKGSFSTLEIQRTEQGDSAMYLCASSLGGSVTEAFFGQGTRLTVV.

V gene TRBV7-2 combines with J gene TRBJ1-2, with D possibly being TRBD1 (5 bases). Germline V gene sequence: CDR1 SGHTA, CDR2 FQGNSA. The CDR3 consists of 14 residues. V shed 5 bases and J shed 8 bases, with 18 bases lying between them. This CDR3 reads CASSITGTQGGYTF. The CDR3, as DNA: TGTGCCAGCAGCATAACCGGGACTCAAGGCGGCTACACCTTC.

This clone occurred once. The chain employs TRBV19 and TRBJ2-3; possible D gene TRBD2, 5 bases. Germline values: CDR1 LNHDA, CDR2 SQIVND (reference sequence). The ends were cut back, 6 bases at V and 6 bases at J, with 13 bases in the middle. The CDR3 covers 13 residues. In DNA form, the CDR3 reads TGTGCCAGTAGAGGCGGGCGGATGGATACGCAGTATTTT. Translated: CASRGGRMDTQYF.

V is TRBV5-5 and J is TRBJ1-5, with D unclear. CDR1 and CDR2 (germline): SGHKS, YYEKEE (reference sequence). Trimming shortened V by 2 bases and J by 3 bases, and 12 bases separated the two germline ends. The CDR3 length is 15 residues. CDR3 coding DNA: TGTGCCAGCAGCTTTCAGTTCCGATTCAATCAGCCCCAGCATTTT. Protein sequence: CASSFQFRFNQPQHF.

The chain carries TRBV4-3 and TRBJ1-3; unclear D gene. V gave up 1 base and J gave up 8 bases, with 12 bases separating them. Germline loops: CDR1 LGHNA, CDR2 YSLEER. The CDR3 is 14 residues long. The CDR3 is CASSQVGTRDTIYF. Written as DNA, the CDR3 is TGCGCCAGCAGCCAAGTAGGCACTCGGGACACCATATATTTT.

The rearrangement uses TRBV12-3 or TRBV12-4 and TRBJ1-5, with 7 bases lining up with TRBD1. The trim removed 6 bases at V and 5 bases at J, leaving 4 bases unmatched. The CDR3 runs to 13 residues. This CDR3 is CASRGGADQPQHF. DNA for the CDR3: TGTGCCAGCAGAGGGGGCGCGGATCAGCCCCAGCATTTT.

This clone was counted a single time. The CDR3 sequence is CASSYKKRGGNTEAFF. The CDR3 nucleotides read TGTGCCAGCAGTTATAAAAAAAGGGGAGGAAACACTGAAGCTTTCTTT. The chain uses TRBV2 and TRBJ1-1; D might be TRBD1 (5 bases). Deletions cut 5 bases from V and 2 bases from J, with 18 bases between. Germline loops: CDR1 SNHLY, CDR2 FYNNEI. The CDR3 extends over 16 amino acids.

The chain carries TRBV2 and TRBJ1-6; D is uncertain. Trimming removed 1 base from V and 16 bases from J, with 8 bases in between. The germline V gene encodes CDR1 SNHLY and CDR2 FYNNEI. The CDR3 extends over 11 amino acids. In DNA form, the CDR3 reads TGTGCCAGCAGTGAAGTGGTCCGGCTCCACTTT. Translated, it gives CASSEVVRLHF.

The sample holds a few counts of this clone. CDR3 protein: CASRQSLNSPLHF. The DNA for the CDR3 is TGTGCCAGCCGACAGTCTCTAAATTCACCCCTCCACTTT. V and J are TRBV6-5 and TRBJ1-6; tentative D call: TRBD1 (5 bases). V lost 8 bases and J 7 bases, leaving 12 bases between the germline ends. CDR1 and CDR2 (germline): MNHEY, SVGAGI. This CDR3 has 13 amino acids.

This chain uses TRBV18 with TRBJ2-2; 7 bases match TRBD1. J gave up 6 bases and V 3 bases, and 4 bases lay outside the gene matches. The germline CDR1 and CDR2 sequences are KGHSH and LQKENI. The length of the CDR3 is 14 residues. The CDR3 region has the DNA TGTGCCAGCTCACCCTTGACAGGGCCCGGGGAGCTGTTTTTT. It is translated as CASSPLTGPGELFF.

This clone was seen a few times. The chain is built from TRBV12-3 or TRBV12-4 and TRBJ1-5; a possible D gene is TRBD1 (6 bases). The CDR3 is 13 amino acids. Trimming removed 5 bases from V and 9 bases from J, with 14 bases in between. CDR3 loop: CASSRQVSSPQHF. DNA for the CDR3: TGTGCCAGCAGTCGACAGGTCTCGTCGCCCCAGCATTTT.

The chain employs TRBV4-2 and TRBJ2-7, with D maybe TRBD2 (6 bases). The CDR3 spans 15 residues. Trimming removed 0 bases at V and 7 bases at J, with 16 bases between. Germline V gene data show CDR1 as LGHNA and CDR2 as YNFKEQ. The chain's CDR3 is CASSQELGGEKEQYF. The CDR3 DNA reads TGTGCCAGCAGCCAAGAGCTGGGCGGGGAGAAAGAGCAGTACTTC.

The chain couples TRBV19 to TRBJ2-3, with TRBD2 matching over 10 bases. The germline CDR1 and CDR2 sequences are LNHDA and SQIVND (reference sequence). CDR3 length: 15 residues. V shed 1 base, J shed 10 bases, and the junction held 8 bases outside the gene matches. The CDR3 sequence: CASSIGGTSVPAQYF. Here the CDR3 DNA reads TGTGCCAGTAGTATAGGAGGGACTAGCGTCCCTGCGCAGTATTTT.

The CDR3 region has the DNA TGTGCCAGCAGTAGACCGGGGGGTGAAGCTTTCTTT. As protein: CASSRPGGEAFF. The V gene is TRBV6-2 or TRBV6-3, the J gene TRBJ1-1; the D gene is possibly TRBD1 (5 bases). The CDR3 consists of 12 residues. The V gene's germline CDR1 is MNHEY and CDR2 SVGEGT. V shed 5 bases and J shed 7 bases, with 11 bases lying between them.

This clone has only one observation. The V gene is TRBV7-8, the J gene TRBJ1-2; the match to TRBD1 covers 8 bases. Germline-derived CDR1 and CDR2 are SGHVS and FQNEAQ. The V gene end was trimmed by 1 base and the J gene end by 4 bases; junction bases not matched to a gene: 5. This CDR3 has 15 residues. The CDR3: CASSLGQGSGYGYTF. The CDR3 DNA is TGTGCCAGCAGCTTAGGACAGGGGTCGGGCTATGGCTACACCTTC.

The V gene is TRBV19, the J gene TRBJ1-2, with 8 bases identical to TRBD1. Trimming took 5 bases from V and 5 from J; bases not matched to a gene: 10. Germline V gene lookup returns CDR1 LNHDA and CDR2 SQIVND (reference sequence). The CDR3 spans 15 residues. This chain's CDR3 is CASSPYGQGQYGYTF. CDR3 in DNA: TGTGCCAGTAGTCCCTACGGACAGGGACAGTATGGCTACACCTTC.

The sample holds a few counts of this clone. V gene TRBV2 combines with J gene TRBJ1-6; D ambiguous. V dropped 1 base and J dropped 1 base, with 14 bases sitting between them. The CDR3 has 18 residues. Germline lookup yields CDR1 SNHLY and CDR2 FYNNEI. In DNA, the CDR3 is TGTGCCAGCAGTGAAGACATCCCTAGATCGTCCTATAATTCACCCCTCCACTTT. Translating it yields CASSEDIPRSSYNSPLHF.

V is TRBV7-2 and J is TRBJ1-1; tentative D call: TRBD1 (6 bases). CDR1 is SGHTA, CDR2 FQGNSA, per germline. Trimming shortened V by 6 bases and J by 8 bases, and 13 bases separated the two germline ends. This CDR3 comprises 12 residues. CDR3 bases: TGTGCCAGCAGTTTTACAGGGTTAGAAGCTTTCTTT. Its translation: CASSFTGLEAFF.

The rearrangement uses TRBV13 and TRBJ2-7; 7 nucleotides agree with TRBD2. CDR3 length: 18 amino acids. The germline V gene has CDR1 PRHDT and CDR2 FYEKMQ (reference sequence). J gave up 1 base and V 1 base, and 13 bases lay outside the gene matches. The CDR3 protein is CASSLVRGYIYFSYEQYV. Written as DNA, the CDR3 is TGTGCCAGCAGCTTAGTGCGGGGGTACATTTACTTTTCCTACGAGCAGTACGTC.

V and J are TRBV6-2 or TRBV6-3 and TRBJ2-4, with TRBD2 identical over 11 bases. The CDR3 loop spans 18 amino acids. Unmatched junction bases numbered 10, after V lost 6 bases and J lost 0 bases. Germline V gene data show CDR1 as MNHEY and CDR2 as SVGEGT. The CDR3 DNA reads as TGTGCCAGCAGCCCAAGGACTAGCGGGTCCCTAGCCAAAAACATTCAGTACTTC. It translates to CASSPRTSGSLAKNIQYF.